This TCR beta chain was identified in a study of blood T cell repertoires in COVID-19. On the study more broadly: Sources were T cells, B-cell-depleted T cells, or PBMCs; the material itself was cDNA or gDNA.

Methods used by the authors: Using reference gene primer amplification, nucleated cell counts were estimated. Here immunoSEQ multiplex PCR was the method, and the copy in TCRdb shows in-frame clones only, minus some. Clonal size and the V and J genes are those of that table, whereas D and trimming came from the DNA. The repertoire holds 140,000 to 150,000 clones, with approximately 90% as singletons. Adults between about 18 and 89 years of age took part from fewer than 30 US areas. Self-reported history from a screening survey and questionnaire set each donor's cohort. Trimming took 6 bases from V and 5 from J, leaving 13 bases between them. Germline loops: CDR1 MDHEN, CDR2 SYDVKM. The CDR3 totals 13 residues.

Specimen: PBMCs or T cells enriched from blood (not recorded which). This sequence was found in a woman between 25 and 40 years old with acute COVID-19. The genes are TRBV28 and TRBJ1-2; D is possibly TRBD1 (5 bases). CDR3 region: CASRIRVDYGYTF. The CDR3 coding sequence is TGTGCCAGCAGGATCAGGGTTGATTATGGCTACACCTTC.